This paragraph covers one T cell receptor beta chain sequence. What it binds is unknown. From the RT-PCR reads, TCRdb called clonotypes with MiXCR, one entry per CDR3 protein. The profile shows over 800,000 distinct CDR3 sequences, around 21% of them singletons. The data were taken from a study of response to subunit inactivated influenza vaccine. Study-level findings and limits: Seasonal influenza vaccination, on each occasion, was suggested by the authors to recruit few new T cells.

The specimen was PBMCs from blood, collected about 5 days after vaccination. The clonotype was recovered from a man between 45 and 60 years old who received an inactivated influenza vaccine.

The CDR3 region is CASSEAWGRGDTQYF. The CDR3 coding sequence is TGTGCCAGCAGTGAAGCCTGGGGGAGGGGGGATACGCAGTATTTT. The V gene is TRBV2, the J gene TRBJ2-3; D perhaps matches TRBD2 (7 bases). This CDR3 is built from 15 residues. From germline, CDR1 is SNHLY and CDR2 FYNNEI. Between the trimmed V and J ends, which lost 0 bases and 6 bases, there was a span of 13 bases.